The present T cell receptor beta chain was sequenced within a study of PD-L1 blockade in urothelial cancer. TCRdb keeps only in-frame clones here, not all; method: immunoSEQ multiplex PCR. This table has some 40,000 clones, roughly nine tenths appearing once. Sample time point: peripheral blood 6 weeks after treatment start. Germline trimming cut 0 bases from V and 2 bases from J; bases unmatched to any gene: 10. The CDR3 consists of 19 residues. Per germline, CDR1 LGHNA and CDR2 YNFKEQ. This TCR was recovered from a man between 65 and 79 years old with urothelial cancer. V is TRBV4-2 and J is TRBJ2-2; 9 bases fit TRBD2. Sequences were derived from PBMCs, sampled around atezolizumab (anti-PD-L1) treatment. CDR3 residues: CASSQDRRPSGINTGELFF. The CDR3 DNA is TGTGCCAGCAGCCAAGATCGCCGCCCTAGCGGGATTAACACCGGGGAGCTGTTTTTT.